The source of this T cell receptor (beta chain) is a study of identical twins listed by TCRdb under 2016. The study in broad terms: To test whether fetal clonotypes persist, the study used deep sequencing on TCR alpha and beta repertoires from monozygotic twins, unrelated adults of various ages, and cord blood. Replicate twin experiments were performed at different times using different library preparation protocols to rule out contamination.

What the work shows at the level of the full study, not this receptor alone: Conclusions relied on cross-sectional statistical analysis, since the same donors could not be followed over many years. In monozygotic twins, out-of-frame TCR alpha sharing was systematically underestimated by recombination models, although the models agreed with sharing between unrelated individuals. Abundant cord blood beta clonotypes had fewer insertions, young adult naive repertoires showed a similar but weaker trend, and memory repertoires showed no such trend. The excess sharing between twins in beta out-of-frame sequences was weaker because fewer shared sequences reduced the signal-to-noise ratio. Out-of-frame TCR alpha sequences shared between twins showed an excess of low generation-probability sequences compared with coincidental sharing between unrelated individuals. Zero-insertion analyses could be partly confounded by invariant T cells such as MAIT and iNKT, though diverse VJ usage argued against such confounding for most clonotypes.

Libraries were made using 5' RACE. The instrument was an Illumina HiSeq 2000. A universal primer binding site was added through template switching, and the final cDNA carried a unique molecular identifier so that TCR cDNA molecules could be counted accurately. First-strand cDNA for TCR alpha and beta chains was synthesized from specific primers in the conserved constant-segment region. To control for contamination, every cDNA library was double barcoded, receiving both a SMART-Mk sample barcode and Illumina barcodes. TruSeq adapter sequences along with Illumina sample barcodes were introduced in two successive PCR steps. Sequencing of the TCR alpha and beta cDNA libraries was done on the Illumina HiSeq platform using custom primers. Regarding the original processing steps: Raw reads were processed with MiGEC to extract unique molecular identifiers, and MiXCR was used to determine CDR3 positions. For each individual, recombination models were inferred using an EM algorithm with the repgenHMM and IGoR tools. Shared clonotypes were analyzed with the tcR package in R, and sharing was normalized by the product of cloneset sizes. Out-of-frame nonproductive sequences were analyzed to study raw recombination free of thymic and clonal selection effects. TCRdb took the public reads, trimmed them with fastp at Q25, ran MiXCR for clone calling and kept in-frame beta chains. One record per CDR3 amino acid sequence lists the most common genes and DNA. The V and J calls here are based on TCRdb, not the publication. The sample table contains some 1,600,000 distinct CDR3 sequences; only one count was recorded for roughly 35% of them. The ten largest clones capture approximately 0.25% of the sample.

Concerning this clonotype: Its recognized antigen is unknown. No base quality values were provided; no much bigger clone lies one nucleotide off.

The germline V gene (reference sequence) yields LGHDT for CDR1 and YNNKEL for CDR2. Counted from cysteine to phenylalanine, this CDR3 has 17 amino acids. CDR3 DNA only is kept here, 51 bases in frame from base 1. The junction shows trimming of 1 base on V and 1 base on J, and the gene matches do not reach 4 bases of it. Every donor in the study was a healthy Caucasian. The chain employs TRBV3-1 and TRBJ2-3; the central 11 bases match TRBD2. The TCR was taken from a newborn girl in good health. Sequenced material: cord blood. Here is the DNA: TGTGCCAGCAGCCAAGTAGAACTAGCGGGGGGCACAGATACGCAGTATTTT. Its coded protein is CASSQVELAGGTDTQYF.